This T cell receptor beta chain was found in a study of blood T cell dynamics during melanoma immunotherapy. In the study overall: Patients with metastatic melanoma got pembrolizumab or nivolumab-ipilimumab as first-line care.

The germline V gene encodes CDR1 LNHNV and CDR2 YYDKDF (reference sequence). The CDR3 has 14 amino acids. Losses at the gene ends were 3 bases for V and 0 bases for J; bases not matched to a gene: 1. To note about this clone: This same CDR3 is encoded by further DNA sequences in the sample.

A fixed DNA input of 300 to 350 ng was used per bulk PBMC sample. Sequencing used immunoSEQ multiplex PCR; TCRdb keeps in-frame clones, though not all of them. The sample records about 24,000 clones, 70% to 90% being singletons. Noted time point: pre-treatment baseline. The receptor's source is a human donor with melanoma. Material: blood, obtained from a patient treated with checkpoint blockade. The rearrangement links TRBV15 to TRBJ2-7, with 8 positions matching TRBD2. The CDR3 sequence: CATSRSGSSYEQYF. CDR3 sequence (DNA): TGTGCCACCAGCAGGAGCGGGAGCTCCTACGAGCAGTACTTC.